Each of the 11 T cell receptor beta chains below was sequenced from the same sample in a study of blood T cell repertoires in COVID-19. Sequenced by immunoSEQ multiplex PCR; TCRdb stores in-frame clones only, minus some. In the table there are about 16,000 clones, 85% to 90% of which are singletons. The specimen was peripheral blood. These receptors all come from a woman at least 80 years old with COVID-19, enrolled during active disease.

This chain joins TRBV5-4 and TRBJ1-2; perhaps TRBD1 as D (5 bases). Germline V gene lookup returns CDR1 SGHNT and CDR2 YYREEE (reference sequence). The CDR3 is 17 amino acids. V lost 3 bases and J lost 0, with 18 bases in between. The CDR3 spells CASSWGGGRGANYGYTF. The CDR3 DNA reads as TGTGCCAGCAGCTGGGGGGGAGGGCGCGGAGCTAACTATGGCTACACCTTC.

The chain links TRBV18 to TRBJ1-1; D is ambiguous. This CDR3 is 13 amino acids long. V dropped 2 bases and J dropped 2 bases, with 6 bases sitting between them. Germline-derived CDR1 and CDR2 are KGHSH and LQKENI. The CDR3 DNA sequence: TGTGCCAGCTCACCAGAGGCCAACACTGAAGCTTTCTTT. Translating gives CASSPEANTEAFF.

The chain has TRBV21-1 and TRBJ1-6. TRBV21-1 is a pseudogene locus. This CDR3 has 18 residues. CDR3 region: CASSKKGRGGTYNSPLHF. The CDR3 DNA follows: TGTGCCAGCAGCAAAAAGGGTCGTGGGGGGACCTATAATTCACCCCTCCACTTT.

This clone showed up just once. As DNA, the CDR3 is TGCGCCAGCAGCCCGGGACTTGTTACTAGCGCGCGTAATGAGCAGTTCTTC. Residues: CASSPGLVTSARNEQFF. V and J are TRBV5-1 and TRBJ2-1; 7 bases align to TRBD2. Germline lookup yields CDR1 SGHRS and CDR2 YFSETQ. This CDR3 is built from 17 residues. J lost 7 bases, V lost 4 bases, and 17 bases had no gene match.

The genes are TRBV6-5 and TRBJ1-1, with D possibly TRBD1 on 6 matching bases. The CDR3 length is 14 residues. Trimming pared 2 bases from V and 4 bases from J, leaving 11 bases between. Germline loops: CDR1 MNHEY, CDR2 SVGAGI. CDR3 loop: CASSYQRGFTEAFF. The CDR3 nucleotides read TGTGCCAGCAGTTACCAAAGGGGGTTCACTGAAGCTTTCTTT.

The J gene is TRBJ2-7, the V gene TRBV18; 9 bases are shared with TRBD1. Trimming took 4 bases from V and 5 from J; bases not matched to a gene: 9. CDR3 size: 15 residues. Germline CDR1 KGHSH, CDR2 LQKENI. The CDR3 sequence is CASSLWTGAGNEQYF. For the CDR3, the DNA is TGTGCCAGCTCACTCTGGACAGGGGCAGGGAACGAGCAGTACTTC.

The chain uses TRBV7-2 and TRBJ2-1, with 7 bases lining up with TRBD2. Trimming cost V 5 bases and J 5 bases; bases outside gene matches: 12. Germline CDR1 reads SGHTA; CDR2 reads FQGNSA. The CDR3 runs to 16 residues. CDR3 DNA sequence: TGTGCCAGCAGCCCTAAAAGACTAGCCTACAACAATGAGCAGTTCTTC. Translated: CASSPKRLAYNNEQFF. The variable domain in full, completed from reference TRBV7-2 and TRBJ2-1, reads GAGVSQSPSNKVTEKGKDVELRCDPISGHTALYWYRQSLGQGLEFLIYFQGNSAPDKSGLPSDRFSAERTGGSVSTLTIQRTQQEDSAVYLCASSPKRLAYNNEQFFGPGTRLTVL.

This chain joins TRBV19 and TRBJ2-5; perhaps TRBD1 as D (6 bases). The CDR3 consists of 13 residues. Germline V lookup: CDR1 LNHDA, CDR2 SQIVND (reference sequence). Trimming took off 8 bases at V and 2 bases at J, with 12 bases between the two ends. The CDR3 nucleotides read TGTGCCAGTGCCCCGGGACATCAAGAGACCCAGTACTTC. Its protein product is CASAPGHQETQYF.

This clone has a handful of counts. The chain carries TRBV6-2 or TRBV6-3 and TRBJ2-5, with a tentative D call TRBD1 (5 bases). Germline CDR1 and CDR2: MNHEY and SVGEGT. CDR3 length: 13 residues. V lost 2 bases and J 5 bases, leaving 9 bases between the germline ends. CDR3 residues: CASSYGRVETQYF. CDR3 DNA sequence: TGTGCCAGCAGTTACGGCAGGGTGGAGACCCAGTACTTC.

The genes are TRBV2 and TRBJ1-6; no reliable D call. V lost 8 bases, J lost 13 bases, and 21 bases lay in between. This CDR3 region has 14 residues. Germline lookup yields CDR1 SNHLY and CDR2 FYNNEI. The DNA for the CDR3 is TGTGCCAGCGGTTCCGGCCCCACTAGATCCCCCCTCCACTTT. It codes for CASGSGPTRSPLHF.

The chain is built from TRBV28 and TRBJ2-5; 9 positions match TRBD2. This CDR3 comprises 14 residues. V trimming: 4 bases; J trimming: 8 bases; junction bases outside the gene matches: 8. Germline lookup yields CDR1 MDHEN and CDR2 SYDVKM. The CDR3 DNA is TGTGCCAGCAGTTGGGATCTAGCGGGAACAACCCAGTACTTC. This sequence encodes CASSWDLAGTTQYF. The full variable domain, in which reference TRBV28 and TRBJ2-5 provide the parts outside the CDR3, is DVKVTQSSRYLVKRTGEKVFLECVQDMDHENMFWYRQDPGLGLRLIYFSYDVKMKEKGDIPEGYSVSREKKERFSLILESASTNQTSMYLCASSWDLAGTTQYFGPGTRLLVL.